This T cell receptor beta chain was found in a study of shared clonotypes between healthy human individuals. Study-wide results and limits: Non-shared clonotypes displayed generation probabilities falling below those of clonotypes present in all four donors. Memory subsets generally showed smaller estimated richness than naive subsets did.

Assay used: immunoSEQ multiplex PCR; TCRdb lists only in-frame clones, some missing. The sample shows roughly 2.2 million clones, over 85% of them seen only once. CD4+ cells were split into CD45RA+ naive and CD45RA-negative memory subsets. From germline, CDR1 is ENHRY and CDR2 SYGVKD. The CDR3 contains 14 residues. Trimming cost V 8 bases and J 4 bases, with 16 bases left between them. A remark on this clone: No antigen is known for it.

The chain links TRBV10-3 to TRBJ2-3; D is possibly TRBD1 (5 bases). The material sequenced was naive CD4+ T cells from PBMCs. Stated subset: CD45RA+ positively selected. This receptor was taken from a young man in good health. Some clones in this sample may be carry-over from other donors' samples. CDR3 region: CAIRKAGMADTQYF. The CDR3, as DNA: TGTGCCATCCGGAAGGCAGGGATGGCAGATACGCAGTATTTT.